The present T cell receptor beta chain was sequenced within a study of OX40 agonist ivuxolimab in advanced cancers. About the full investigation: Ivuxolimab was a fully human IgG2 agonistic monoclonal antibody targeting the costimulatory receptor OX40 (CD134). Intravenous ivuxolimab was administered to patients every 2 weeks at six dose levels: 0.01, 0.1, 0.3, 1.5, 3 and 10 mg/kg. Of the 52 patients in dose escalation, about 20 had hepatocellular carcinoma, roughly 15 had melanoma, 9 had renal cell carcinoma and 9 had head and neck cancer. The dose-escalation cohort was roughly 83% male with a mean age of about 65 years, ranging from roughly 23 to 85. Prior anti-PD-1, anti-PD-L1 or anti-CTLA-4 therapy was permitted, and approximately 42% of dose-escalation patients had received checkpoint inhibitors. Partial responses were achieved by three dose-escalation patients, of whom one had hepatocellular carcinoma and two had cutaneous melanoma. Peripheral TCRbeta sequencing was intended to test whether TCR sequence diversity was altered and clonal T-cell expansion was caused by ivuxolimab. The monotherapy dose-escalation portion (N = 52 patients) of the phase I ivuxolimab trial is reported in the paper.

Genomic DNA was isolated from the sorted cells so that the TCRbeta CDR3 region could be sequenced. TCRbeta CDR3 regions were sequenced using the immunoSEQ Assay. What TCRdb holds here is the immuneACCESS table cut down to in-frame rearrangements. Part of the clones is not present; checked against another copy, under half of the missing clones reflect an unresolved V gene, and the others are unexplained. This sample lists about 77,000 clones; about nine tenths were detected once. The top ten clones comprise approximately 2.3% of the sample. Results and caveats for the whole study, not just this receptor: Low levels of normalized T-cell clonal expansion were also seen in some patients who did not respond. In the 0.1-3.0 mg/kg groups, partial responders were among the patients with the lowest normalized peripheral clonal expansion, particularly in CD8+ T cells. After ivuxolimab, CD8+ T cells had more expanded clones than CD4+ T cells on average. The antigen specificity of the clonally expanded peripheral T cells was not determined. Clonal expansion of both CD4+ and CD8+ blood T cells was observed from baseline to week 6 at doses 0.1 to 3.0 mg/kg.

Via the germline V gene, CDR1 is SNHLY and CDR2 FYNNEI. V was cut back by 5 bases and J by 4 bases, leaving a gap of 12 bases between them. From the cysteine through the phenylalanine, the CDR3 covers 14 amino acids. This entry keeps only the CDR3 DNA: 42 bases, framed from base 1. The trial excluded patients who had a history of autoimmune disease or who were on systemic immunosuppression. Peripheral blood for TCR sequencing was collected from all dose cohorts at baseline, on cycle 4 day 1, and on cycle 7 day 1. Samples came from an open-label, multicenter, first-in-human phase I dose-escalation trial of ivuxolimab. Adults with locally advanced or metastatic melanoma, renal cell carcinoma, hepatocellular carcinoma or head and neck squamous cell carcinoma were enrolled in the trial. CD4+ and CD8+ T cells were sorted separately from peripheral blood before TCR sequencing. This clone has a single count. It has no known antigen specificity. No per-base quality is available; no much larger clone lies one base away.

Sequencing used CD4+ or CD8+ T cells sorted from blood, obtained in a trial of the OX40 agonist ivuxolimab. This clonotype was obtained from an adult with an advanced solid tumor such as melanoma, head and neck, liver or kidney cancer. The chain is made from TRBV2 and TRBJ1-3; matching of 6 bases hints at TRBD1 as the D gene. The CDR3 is CASSSPGHGNTIYF. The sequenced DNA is TGTGCCAGCAGTTCACCGGGACACGGAAACACCATATATTTT.